The clone carrying this T cell receptor (beta chain) was seen once. This CDR3 spans 15 amino acids. V dropped 1 base and J dropped 8 bases, with 17 bases sitting between them. CDR1 MNHNY and CDR2 SVGAGI come from the germline V gene (reference sequence). The data were taken from a study of shared clonotypes between healthy human individuals. Method: immunoSEQ multiplex PCR; TCRdb's copy keeps in-frame clones and lacks some. This table holds millions of clones, approximately 92% found once. The sample comprised naive CD4+ T cells sorted from blood. Subset noted: CD45RA+ positively selected. This TCR was recovered from a man aged 18 to 30 in good health. The rearrangement joins TRBV6-6 to TRBJ1-2; D is possibly TRBD1 (6 bases). CDR3 sequence (DNA): TGTGCCAGCAGTTACTTCGGGGGCCCCCCTTCGGGCTACACCTTC. The encoded protein is CASSYFGGPPSGYTF.